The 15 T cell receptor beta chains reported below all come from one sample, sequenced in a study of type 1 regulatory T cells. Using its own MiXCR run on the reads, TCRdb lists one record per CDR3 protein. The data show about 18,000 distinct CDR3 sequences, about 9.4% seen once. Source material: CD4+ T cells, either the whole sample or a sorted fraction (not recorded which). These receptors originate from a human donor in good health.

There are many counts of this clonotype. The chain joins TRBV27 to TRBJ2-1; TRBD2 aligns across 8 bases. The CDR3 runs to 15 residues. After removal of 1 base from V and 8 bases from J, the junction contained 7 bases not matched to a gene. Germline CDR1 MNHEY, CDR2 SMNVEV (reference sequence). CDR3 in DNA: TGTGCCAGCAGTTTATTCCAGCGGGAGAGGCATGAGCAGTTCTTC. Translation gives CASSLFQRERHEQFF.

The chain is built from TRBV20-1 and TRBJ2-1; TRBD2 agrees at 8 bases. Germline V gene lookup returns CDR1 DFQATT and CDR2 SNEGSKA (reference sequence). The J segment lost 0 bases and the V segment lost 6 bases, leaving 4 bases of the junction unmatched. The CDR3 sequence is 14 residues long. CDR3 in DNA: TGCAGTGCAAGGCTAGCGGGCTCCTACAATGAGCAGTTCTTC. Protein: CSARLAGSYNEQFF.

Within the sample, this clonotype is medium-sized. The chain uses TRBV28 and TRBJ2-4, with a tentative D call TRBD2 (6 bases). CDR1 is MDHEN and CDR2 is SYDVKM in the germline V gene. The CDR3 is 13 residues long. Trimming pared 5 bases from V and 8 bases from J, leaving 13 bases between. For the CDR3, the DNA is TGTGCCAGCAGTACGGACTCTAGCGACATTCAGTACTTC. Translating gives CASSTDSSDIQYF.

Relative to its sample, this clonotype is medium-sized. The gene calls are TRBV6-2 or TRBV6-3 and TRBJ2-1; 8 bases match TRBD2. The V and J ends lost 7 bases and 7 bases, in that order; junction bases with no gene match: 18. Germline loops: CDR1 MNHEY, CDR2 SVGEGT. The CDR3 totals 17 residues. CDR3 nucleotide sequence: TGTGCCAGCACCATTACCCCCTTTAGCGGGACTATAAATGAGCAGTTCTTC. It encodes CASTITPFSGTINEQFF.

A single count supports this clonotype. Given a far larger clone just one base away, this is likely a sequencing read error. The CDR3 region is CASSFAGQETQFF. CDR3 nucleotides: TGTGCCAGCAGCTTTGCAGGGCAGGAGACCCAGTTCTTC. The V gene is TRBV7-2, the J gene TRBJ2-1; D is possibly TRBD1 (5 bases). V lost 3 bases, J lost 13 bases, and 16 bases lay in between. Germline V gene data show CDR1 as SGHTA and CDR2 as FQGNSA. CDR3 length equals 13 residues.

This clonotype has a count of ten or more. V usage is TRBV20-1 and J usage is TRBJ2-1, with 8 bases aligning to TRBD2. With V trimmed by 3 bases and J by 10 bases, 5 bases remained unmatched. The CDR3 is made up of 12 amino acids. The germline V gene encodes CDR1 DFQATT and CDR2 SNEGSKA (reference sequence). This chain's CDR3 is CSARGLVFEQFF. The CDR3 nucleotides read TGCAGTGCTAGGGGACTAGTCTTCGAGCAGTTCTTC.

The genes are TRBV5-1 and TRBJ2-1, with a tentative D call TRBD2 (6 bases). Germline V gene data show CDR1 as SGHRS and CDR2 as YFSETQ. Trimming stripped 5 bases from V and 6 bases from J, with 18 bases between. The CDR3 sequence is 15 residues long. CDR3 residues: CASRAGTQKFNEQFF. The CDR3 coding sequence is TGCGCCAGCAGGGCCGGGACTCAAAAATTCAATGAGCAGTTCTTC. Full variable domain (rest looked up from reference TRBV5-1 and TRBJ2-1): KAGVTQTPRYLIKTRGQQVTLSCSPISGHRSVSWYQQTPGQGLQFLFEYFSETQRNKGNFPGRFSGRQFSNSRSEMNVSTLELGDSALYLCASRAGTQKFNEQFFGPGTRLTVL.

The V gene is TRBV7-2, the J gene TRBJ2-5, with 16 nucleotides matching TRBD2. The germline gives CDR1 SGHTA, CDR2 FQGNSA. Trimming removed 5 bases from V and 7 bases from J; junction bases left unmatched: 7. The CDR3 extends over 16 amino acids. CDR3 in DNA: TGTGCCAGCAGCAGAGAGGGACTAGCGGGAGGGGTGACCCAGTACTTC. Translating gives CASSREGLAGGVTQYF.

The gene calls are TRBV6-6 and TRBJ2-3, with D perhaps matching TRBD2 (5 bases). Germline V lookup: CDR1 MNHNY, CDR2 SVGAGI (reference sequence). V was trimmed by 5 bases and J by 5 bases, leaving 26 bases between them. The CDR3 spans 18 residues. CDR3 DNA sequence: TGTGCCAGCAGTCTCGACGGGATTTACAGACAACTCAAAGATACGCAGTATTTT. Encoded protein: CASSLDGIYRQLKDTQYF.

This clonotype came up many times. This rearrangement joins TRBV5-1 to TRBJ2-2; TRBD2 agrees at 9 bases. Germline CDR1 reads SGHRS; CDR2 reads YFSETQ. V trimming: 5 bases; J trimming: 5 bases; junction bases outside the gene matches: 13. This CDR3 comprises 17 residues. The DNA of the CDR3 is TGCGCCAGCAGGTTTCCCATTAGCGGGAGTGATACCGGGGAGCTGTTTTTT. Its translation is CASRFPISGSDTGELFF.

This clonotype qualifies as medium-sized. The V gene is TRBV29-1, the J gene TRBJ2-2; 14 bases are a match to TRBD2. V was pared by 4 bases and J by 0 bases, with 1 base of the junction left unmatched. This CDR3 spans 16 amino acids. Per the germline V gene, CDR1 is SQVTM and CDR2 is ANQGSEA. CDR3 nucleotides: TGCAGCGTTGCGACTAGCGGGAGGGCGAACACCGGGGAGCTGTTTTTT. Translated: CSVATSGRANTGELFF.

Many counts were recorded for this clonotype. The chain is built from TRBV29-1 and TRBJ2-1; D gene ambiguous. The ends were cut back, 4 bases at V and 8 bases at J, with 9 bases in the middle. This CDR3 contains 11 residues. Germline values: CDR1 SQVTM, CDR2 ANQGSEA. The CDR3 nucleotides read TGCAGCGTTGCCCGAATGGATGAGCAGTTCTTC. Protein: CSVARMDEQFF.

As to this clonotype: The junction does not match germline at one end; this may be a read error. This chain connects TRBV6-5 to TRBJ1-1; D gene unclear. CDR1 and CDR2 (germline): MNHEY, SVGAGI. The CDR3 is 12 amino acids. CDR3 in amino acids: CAGRIKAGEASF. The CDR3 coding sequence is TGTGCCGGCAGGATCAAGGCGGGTGAAGCTTCCTTT.

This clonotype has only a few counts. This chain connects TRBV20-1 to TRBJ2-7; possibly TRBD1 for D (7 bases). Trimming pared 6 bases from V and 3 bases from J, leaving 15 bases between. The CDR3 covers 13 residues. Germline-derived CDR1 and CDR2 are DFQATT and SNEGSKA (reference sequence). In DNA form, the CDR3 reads TGCAGTGCCGGGGGACAGAGCATCTACGAGCAGTACTTC. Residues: CSAGGQSIYEQYF.

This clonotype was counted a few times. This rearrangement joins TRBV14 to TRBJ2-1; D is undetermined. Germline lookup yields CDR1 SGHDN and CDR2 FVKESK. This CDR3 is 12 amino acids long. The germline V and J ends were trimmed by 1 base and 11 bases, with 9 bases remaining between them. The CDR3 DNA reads TGTGCCAGCAGCCAAGTCGAGTTCAAGCAGTTCTTC. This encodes CASSQVEFKQFF.